What follows describes a single T cell receptor (beta chain). Its antigen is still unknown. This entry belongs to a study of cytomegalovirus exposure and HLA in healthy donors. Study results and caveats: About 150 TCR beta chains were listed as cytomegalovirus-associated. Most TCR sequences were rare, but some public TCRs occurred in many donors.

PCR used 60 Vbeta primers and 13 Jbeta primers. The method was immunoSEQ multiplex PCR; TCRdb's version includes in-frame clones alone and lacks a portion of them. The sample lists about 160,000 clones; roughly 82% were seen once. Between the trimmed V and J ends, which lost 3 bases and 6 bases, there was a span of 15 bases. The CDR3 contains 14 residues. Per germline, CDR1 MDHEN and CDR2 SYDVKM. The chain recombines TRBV28 with TRBJ2-7; possible D gene TRBD1, 5 bases. The specimen sequenced was PBMCs. The sequence derives from a man aged 50 to 60 in good health and CMV-seropositive. CDR3 in amino acids: CASSFRTRLSEQYF. CDR3 DNA sequence: TGTGCCAGCAGTTTTCGGACAAGGCTCTCCGAGCAGTACTTC.